These 15 T cell receptor beta chains share one sample of origin, sequenced in a study of T cells in narcolepsy. The method was immunoSEQ multiplex PCR; TCRdb's version includes in-frame clones alone and lacks a portion of them. The table includes 37,000 or so clones, roughly 88% detected once. Sequencing input: CD45RA- memory CD4+ T cells from PBMCs. Receptors were obtained from a human donor with narcolepsy.

This chain links TRBV10-3 with TRBJ2-7; 8 bases align to TRBD2. Germline V gene data show CDR1 as ENHRY and CDR2 as SYGVKD. Trimming cost V 5 bases and J 0 bases; bases outside gene matches: 9. This CDR3 region has 16 residues. The CDR3 nucleotides read TGTGCCATCAGTTTTTCCGGGACTAGGGGCTCCTACGAGCAGTACTTC. This codes for CAISFSGTRGSYEQYF.

V gene TRBV29-1 combines with J gene TRBJ1-1, with 7 bases aligning to TRBD1. From germline, CDR1 is SQVTM and CDR2 ANQGSEA. Trimming took 6 bases from V and 1 from J; bases not matched to a gene: 2. This CDR3 region has 12 residues. CDR3 DNA: TGCAGCGTCAACAGGGGGAACACTGAAGCTTTCTTT. Translating it yields CSVNRGNTEAFF.

V gene TRBV19 combines with J gene TRBJ2-7; D gene uncertain. V lost 1 base and J lost 7, with 14 bases in between. The CDR3 runs to 14 residues. Germline V gene data show CDR1 as LNHDA and CDR2 as SQIVND (reference sequence). For the CDR3, the DNA is TGTGCCAGTAGTATAGTTCCAGGCCTTGGAGAGCAGTACTTC. It translates to CASSIVPGLGEQYF.

The rearrangement links TRBV9 to TRBJ1-3; D unclear. Germline lookup yields CDR1 SGDLS and CDR2 YYNGEE. This CDR3 region has 16 residues. The ends were cut back, 4 bases at V and 0 bases at J, with 14 bases in the middle. For the CDR3, the DNA is TGTGCCAGCAGCATCCTGGCGGACCCCTCTGGAAACACCATATATTTT. Protein sequence: CASSILADPSGNTIYF.

V usage is TRBV28 and J usage is TRBJ1-2; D unclear. Trimming cost V 3 bases and J 4 bases, with 18 bases left between them. CDR1 is MDHEN, CDR2 SYDVKM, per germline. The CDR3 runs to 16 residues. The DNA for the CDR3 is TGTGCCAGCAGTTTGAGGAGCTCAGGAGGAATCTATGGCTACACCTTC. Its translation is CASSLRSSGGIYGYTF.

CDR3 in DNA: TGCGCCAGCAGCTTGGGACAGACAAATTCACCCCTCCACTTT. Protein product: CASSLGQTNSPLHF. This rearrangement joins TRBV5-1 to TRBJ1-6; a weak D match, TRBD1 (5 bases). The V end was cut by 0 bases, the J end by 7 bases, with 8 bases between. Germline loops: CDR1 SGHRS, CDR2 YFSETQ. The length of the CDR3 is 14 residues.

V usage is TRBV6-6 and J usage is TRBJ1-5, with 9 bases fitting TRBD1. With 5 bases clipped from V and 6 bases from J, the junction kept 8 bases outside the gene matches. The CDR3 contains 15 residues. Germline V gene data show CDR1 as MNHNY and CDR2 as SVGAGI (reference sequence). The CDR3 coding sequence is TGTGCCAGCAGTCCCGGGACAGGGATCACTCAGCCCCAGCATTTT. It encodes CASSPGTGITQPQHF.

This sequence joins TRBV5-4 and TRBJ2-3; D ambiguous. The V and J ends lost 1 base and 0 bases respectively, with 6 bases between them. Germline CDR1 SGHNT, CDR2 YYREEE (reference sequence). The CDR3 length is 14 residues. CDR3 DNA sequence: TGTGCCAGCAGCTTGCGTCCTAGCACAGATACGCAGTATTTT. This translates into CASSLRPSTDTQYF.

The chain joins TRBV5-1 to TRBJ1-6; 7 bases fit TRBD1. V shed 6 bases, J shed 7 bases, and the junction held 4 bases outside the gene matches. Germline assignment: CDR1 SGHRS and CDR2 YFSETQ. The CDR3 extends over 13 amino acids. Written as DNA, the CDR3 is TGCGCCAGCAAAGGGACAGTAAATTCACCCCTCCACTTT. This sequence encodes CASKGTVNSPLHF.

Only one count was recorded for this clone. This rearrangement joins TRBV4-2 to TRBJ1-5; D perhaps matches TRBD1 (5 bases). V lost 0 bases to trimming and J lost 7 bases, with 16 bases between them. The CDR3 is 16 amino acids. Germline CDR1 reads LGHNA; CDR2 reads YNFKEQ. The CDR3 spells CASSQDSRGVGQPQHF. The DNA of the CDR3 is TGTGCCAGCAGCCAAGATTCAAGGGGAGTGGGCCAGCCCCAGCATTTT.

The chain carries TRBV27 and TRBJ2-3, with 9 bases fitting TRBD1. Germline loops: CDR1 MNHEY, CDR2 SMNVEV (reference sequence). The CDR3 consists of 20 residues. The junction had 19 bases not matched to a gene; V was cut back by 4 bases and J by 2 bases. CDR3 sequence reads: CASSYRGTGSVRPLTDTQYF. CDR3 sequence (DNA): TGTGCCAGCAGTTACAGAGGGACAGGGTCGGTTCGGCCCCTCACAGATACGCAGTATTTT.

This chain connects TRBV19 to TRBJ1-1, with D perhaps matching TRBD1 (5 bases). The CDR3 spans 14 residues. With 1 base removed from V and 6 bases from J, the gap between germline ends came to 12 bases. Germline V gene sequence: CDR1 LNHDA, CDR2 SQIVND (reference sequence). CDR3 in DNA: TGTGCCAGTAGTATAGGCGGAGGGACCGCTGAAGCTTTCTTT. It translates to CASSIGGGTAEAFF.

This clone appeared a single time. V usage is TRBV2 and J usage is TRBJ2-3; TRBD2 matches 9 bases. V dropped 7 bases and J dropped 8; count of bases not matched to a gene: 7. This CDR3 region has 13 residues. Germline-derived CDR1 and CDR2 are SNHLY and FYNNEI. CDR3 residues: CASTAGTSSTQYF. CDR3 DNA sequence: TGTGCCAGCACTGCCGGGACTAGCAGTACGCAGTATTTT.

This clone was recorded only once. The chain employs TRBV7-2 and TRBJ1-6; D unclear. Germline-derived CDR1 and CDR2 are SGHTA and FQGNSA. The CDR3 covers 15 residues. V was clipped by 5 bases and J by 0 bases, with 8 bases between them. CDR3 in DNA: TGTGCCAGCAGCGCACAGAGCTCCTATAATTCACCCCTCCACTTT. It codes for CASSAQSSYNSPLHF.

Remarks on this clone: A junction boundary mismatches the germline segment, possibly from a read error. The chain is built from TRBV18 and TRBJ1-1; 9 nucleotides align to TRBD1. Germline-derived CDR1 and CDR2 are KGHSH and LQKENI. The CDR3 is 13 residues long. DNA for the CDR3: TGTGCCAGCGCACCGGGACAGGGAACCGGAGCTTTCTTT. Translated: CASAPGQGTGAFF.